This TCR beta chain came from a study of OX40 agonist ivuxolimab in advanced cancers. Study-wide context: Patients received ivuxolimab, an agonistic anti-OX40 (CD134) antibody.

Study-wide points: Also present in some nonresponders was a low level of normalized T-cell clonal expansion. Expanded peripheral T cell antigen specificity was not determined.

The data were produced by immunoSEQ multiplex PCR, yet TCRdb's version contains in-frame clones alone and is incomplete. The sample has roughly 90,000 clones; around 85% are singletons. About this clone itself: Antigen unknown.

This sequence was found in an adult with an advanced solid tumor such as melanoma, head and neck, liver or kidney cancer. Sequences were derived from CD4+ or CD8+ T cells sorted from blood, sampled in a trial of the OX40 agonist ivuxolimab.

CDR3 coding DNA: TGTGCCAGAACAGGGCCCAGTGGGGAACACAATGAGCAGTTCTTC. This sequence encodes CARTGPSGEHNEQFF. The chain has TRBV2 and TRBJ2-1, with D maybe TRBD1 (6 bases). The CDR3 has 15 residues. Trimming took 9 bases from V and 5 from J, leaving 20 bases between them. CDR1 and CDR2 from the germline V gene are SNHLY and FYNNEI.